This T cell receptor (beta chain) was sequenced for a study of technical replicates of blood from four donors (dated by TCRdb to between 2016 and 2019). Libraries were made using the immunoSEQ multiplex PCR assay. TCRdb provides this immuneACCESS table in a form limited to in-frame rearrangements. Some clones are lacking; in checked studies, under half of them reflect an unresolved V gene, and why the rest are absent is not known. For this sample the table gives about 90,000 clones, of which under 95% were detected only once. In total, the top ten clones hold more than 0.25% of the sample. V is clipped by 2 bases and J by 2 bases, and the sequence between their germline boundaries is 8 bases long. Its CDR3 holds 14 amino acids, cysteine through phenylalanine. Only the CDR3 portion is preserved as DNA: 42 bases, with reading frame beginning at the first base. Based on the germline V gene, the CDR1 and CDR2 sequences are SGHDT and YYEEEE.

Comment on this clone: Which antigen it targets is not known. Base qualities are missing; no much larger clone stands one base away.

The specimen was T cells isolated from PBMCs. Here the chain combines TRBV5-6 and TRBJ2-1; the D gene is perhaps TRBD1, from 6 matching bases. This sequence was found in a human donor in good health. The nucleotide sequence is given as TGTGCCAGCAGCTTCGGGACAACCTACAATGAGCAGTTCTTC. It codes for CASSFGTTYNEQFF.